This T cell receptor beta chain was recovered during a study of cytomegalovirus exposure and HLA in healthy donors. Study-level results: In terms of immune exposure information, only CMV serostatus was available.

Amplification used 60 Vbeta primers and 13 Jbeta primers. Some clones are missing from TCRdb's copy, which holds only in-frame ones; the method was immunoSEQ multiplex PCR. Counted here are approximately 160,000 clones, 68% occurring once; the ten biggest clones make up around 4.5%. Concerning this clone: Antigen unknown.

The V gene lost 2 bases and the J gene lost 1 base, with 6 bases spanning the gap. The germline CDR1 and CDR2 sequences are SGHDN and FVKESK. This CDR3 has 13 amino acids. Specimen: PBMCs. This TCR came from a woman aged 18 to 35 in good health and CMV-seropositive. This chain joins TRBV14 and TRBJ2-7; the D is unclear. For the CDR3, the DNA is TGTGCCAGCAGCCAATCAATTTCCTACGAGCAGTACTTC. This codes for CASSQSISYEQYF.